These 20 T cell receptor beta chains came from one sample sequenced in a study of T cell responses to AZD1222 COVID-19 vaccine. The method was immunoSEQ multiplex PCR; TCRdb's version includes in-frame clones alone and lacks a portion of them. The repertoire holds over 70,000 clones, with about 74% as singletons. Sequencing used peripheral blood, obtained 28 days after the second dose of the MenACWY control vaccine. The receptors come from an adult who received the MenACWY meningococcal vaccine as a control.

The chain is built from TRBV7-3 and TRBJ2-3; tentative D call: TRBD2 (7 bases). The CDR3 loop spans 15 amino acids. Germline lookup yields CDR1 SGHTA and CDR2 FQGTGA. Trimming removed 2 bases at V and 7 bases at J, with 16 bases between. CDR3 coding DNA: TGTGCCAGCAGCTTACTAGGGGGGGATGGTAATACGCAGTATTTT. Translation: CASSLLGGDGNTQYF.

Only a few counts were recorded for this clone. The rearrangement links TRBV6-1 to TRBJ1-6; D remains unclear. V was shortened by 1 base and J by 13 bases, with 5 bases between the two germline ends. Germline V gives CDR1 MNHNS, CDR2 SASEGT. This CDR3 region has 11 residues. The DNA of the CDR3 is TGTGCCAGCAGTGAAGGGCCGCCCCTCCACTTT. It is translated as CASSEGPPLHF.

This sequence joins TRBV19 and TRBJ2-1, with TRBD1 matching over 8 bases. Germline CDR1 is LNHDA and CDR2 is SQIVND (reference sequence). CDR3 size: 17 residues. Unmatched junction bases numbered 6, after V lost 2 bases and J lost 0 bases. DNA of the CDR3: TGTGCCAGTAGTATACCGGGACAGGCGATCTCCTACAATGAGCAGTTCTTC. Translated: CASSIPGQAISYNEQFF.

The chain employs TRBV3-1 (or the pseudogene TRBV3-2) and TRBJ2-7; perhaps TRBD2 as D (7 bases). The length of the CDR3 is 15 residues. Germline CDR1 reads LGHDT; CDR2 reads YNNKEL (reference sequence). V was cut by 1 base and J by 5 bases, with 15 bases left in between. The DNA for the CDR3 is TGTGCCAGCAGCCAAGCTAAGGGCGGGGGCCACGAGCAGTACTTC. Residues: CASSQAKGGGHEQYF.

V usage is TRBV7-9 and J usage is TRBJ2-3; D is possibly TRBD2 (6 bases). Per the germline V gene, CDR1 is SEHNR and CDR2 is FQNEAQ (reference sequence). The CDR3 sequence is 17 residues long. V gave up 5 bases and J gave up 0 bases, with 18 bases separating them. The CDR3 nucleotides read TGTGCCAGCAGCGCCAGACACGGGGGACCAAGCACAGATACGCAGTATTTT. Translated, it gives CASSARHGGPSTDTQYF.

V usage is TRBV29-1 and J usage is TRBJ2-7; D is possibly TRBD1 or TRBD2 (6 bases each). The CDR3 extends over 15 amino acids. The germline gives CDR1 SQVTM, CDR2 ANQGSEA. Deletions cut 6 bases from V and 7 bases from J, with 25 bases between. Written as DNA, the CDR3 is TGCAGCGTAAGGGGGGCAAGCGGAGAAGTCGGGGAGCAGTACTTC. Amino acid sequence: CSVRGASGEVGEQYF.

This sequence joins TRBV5-6 and TRBJ1-6, with unresolved D. With 5 bases removed from V and 7 bases from J, the gap between germline ends came to 10 bases. CDR3 size: 13 residues. Looked up from germline, CDR1 is SGHDT and CDR2 is YYEEEE. The DNA for the CDR3 is TGTGCCAGCAGTCCACAACCAAATTCACCCCTCCACTTT. It translates to CASSPQPNSPLHF.

CDR3 bases: TGTGCCAGTAGTATGGGCCCTCCCAATGAGCAGTTCTTC. Translation gives CASSMGPPNEQFF. This chain uses TRBV19 with TRBJ2-1, with D hard to call. The V end lost 3 bases, the J end lost 6 bases, and 9 bases lay between the germline ends. CDR1 is LNHDA, CDR2 SQIVND, per germline (reference sequence). The CDR3 is made up of 13 amino acids. Supplemented by reference TRBV19 and TRBJ2-1, the full variable domain reads DGGITQSPKYLFRKEGQNVTLSCEQNLNHDAMYWYRQDPGQGLRLIYYSQIVNDFQKGDIAEGYSVSREKKESFPLTVTSAQKNPTAFYLCASSMGPPNEQFFGPGTRLTVL.

The V gene is TRBV5-1, the J gene TRBJ1-1; TRBD1 is a possible D gene (6 bases). The CDR3 length is 14 residues. The V gene lost 4 bases and the J gene lost 6 bases, with 16 bases spanning the gap. Germline CDR1 and CDR2: SGHRS and YFSETQ. CDR3 sequence (DNA): TGCGCCAGCAGCCCGGCCGGGGGGCGCCCTGAAGCTTTCTTT. Translation gives CASSPAGGRPEAFF.

The gene calls are TRBV28 and TRBJ2-2; D is uncertain. The CDR3 is made up of 15 amino acids. Trimming took 6 bases from V and 7 from J, leaving 18 bases between them. CDR1 is MDHEN and CDR2 is SYDVKM in the germline V gene. The chain's CDR3 is CASSTSEGFGGELFF. The CDR3 coding sequence is TGTGCCAGCAGCACCTCAGAAGGGTTTGGCGGGGAGCTGTTTTTT. The full variable domain, rest sourced from reference TRBV28 and TRBJ2-2, is DVKVTQSSRYLVKRTGEKVFLECVQDMDHENMFWYRQDPGLGLRLIYFSYDVKMKEKGDIPEGYSVSREKKERFSLILESASTNQTSMYLCASSTSEGFGGELFFGEGSRLTVL.

This clone was recorded once. V gene TRBV5-1 combines with J gene TRBJ1-6; D is unresolved. This CDR3 has 15 amino acids. V gave up 6 bases and J gave up 7 bases, with 17 bases separating them. Germline V gene lookup returns CDR1 SGHRS and CDR2 YFSETQ. The DNA of the CDR3 is TGCGCCAGCATGGTCGGTCTGAGAGGGAATTCACCCCTCCACTTT. As protein: CASMVGLRGNSPLHF.

The chain carries TRBV7-8 and TRBJ2-3; no definite D call. From germline, CDR1 is SGHVS and CDR2 FQNEAQ. With 5 bases removed from V and 9 bases from J, the gap between germline ends came to 12 bases. The CDR3 runs to 12 residues. The CDR3 reads CASSRPSGTQYF. The DNA for the CDR3 is TGTGCCAGCAGCCGCCCTAGTGGGACGCAGTATTTT.

The CDR3 is CASSYSQEGYEQYF. The CDR3 DNA sequence: TGTGCCAGCAGTTACTCTCAGGAAGGGTACGAGCAGTACTTC. The chain uses TRBV6-5 and TRBJ2-7; D not resolved. V was clipped by 0 bases and J by 4 bases, with 10 bases between them. Germline V gene lookup returns CDR1 MNHEY and CDR2 SVGAGI. The CDR3 sequence is 14 residues long.

The chain has TRBV5-5 and TRBJ1-5; tentative D call: TRBD1 (6 bases). Germline V CDR1 and CDR2: SGHKS, YYEKEE (reference sequence). V gave up 2 bases and J gave up 7 bases, with 16 bases separating them. This CDR3 has 15 amino acids. The CDR3, as DNA: TGTGCCAGCAGCTTTGGTCCGGGGGGCGGACAGCCCCAGCATTTT. Its translation is CASSFGPGGGQPQHF.

The sample holds a few counts of this clone. The chain recombines TRBV6-2 or TRBV6-3 with TRBJ2-1; TRBD1 matches 7 bases. CDR1 is MNHEY and CDR2 is SVGEGT in the germline V gene. V gave up 2 bases and J gave up 4 bases; unmatched junction bases: 2. The CDR3 is made up of 14 amino acids. The CDR3 is CASSYGTAYNEQFF. CDR3 nucleotides: TGTGCCAGCAGTTACGGGACAGCATACAATGAGCAGTTCTTC.

The V and J genes are TRBV29-1 and TRBJ1-2; 12 positions match TRBD1. The ends lost 3 bases at V and 8 bases at J; junction bases unmatched: 4. The CDR3 length is 13 residues. Germline V gives CDR1 SQVTM, CDR2 ANQGSEA. CDR3 nucleotides: TGCAGCGTTGAGGGACAGGGGGCGCGAGGCTACACCTTC. Translated, it gives CSVEGQGARGYTF.

In its sample, this clone was seen a few times. This chain links TRBV6-1 with TRBJ1-2, with 7 bases identical to TRBD1. CDR1 and CDR2 from the germline V gene are MNHNS and SASEGT. This CDR3 region has 17 residues. The V and J ends lost 0 bases and 8 bases, in that order; junction bases with no gene match: 15. The CDR3 sequence is CASSEAHPDRAKWGYTF. The CDR3 coding sequence is TGTGCCAGCAGTGAAGCCCATCCCGACAGGGCAAAGTGGGGCTACACCTTC.

In nucleotides, the CDR3 is TGCGCCAGCAGCGCCTATAGCGGGGGTGACACCGGGGAGCTGTTTTTT. Translating gives CASSAYSGGDTGELFF. The chain has TRBV5-1 and TRBJ2-2; 9 nucleotides match TRBD2. Trimming cost V 4 bases and J 3 bases; bases outside gene matches: 7. The CDR3 is made up of 16 amino acids. Germline V lookup: CDR1 SGHRS, CDR2 YFSETQ.

Concerning this clone itself: In the same sample, other DNA sequences code for this CDR3. The chain uses TRBV3-1 (or the pseudogene TRBV3-2) and TRBJ2-7; a weak D match, TRBD2 (6 bases). Germline V CDR1 and CDR2: LGHDT, YNNKEL (reference sequence). This CDR3 has 13 residues. With 1 base removed from V and 3 bases from J, the gap between germline ends came to 7 bases. CDR3 sequence (DNA): TGTGCCAGCAGCCAAGCGGGAGACTACGAGCAGTACTTC. As protein: CASSQAGDYEQYF.

The chain combines TRBV10-3 with TRBJ1-6; no clear D. The length of the CDR3 is 14 residues. Looked up from germline, CDR1 is ENHRY and CDR2 is SYGVKD. The germline V and J ends were trimmed by 0 bases and 10 bases, with 10 bases remaining between them. The CDR3 bases are TGTGCCATCAGTGAGTCCACAGAGGGATCACCCCTCCACTTT. It codes for CAISESTEGSPLHF.